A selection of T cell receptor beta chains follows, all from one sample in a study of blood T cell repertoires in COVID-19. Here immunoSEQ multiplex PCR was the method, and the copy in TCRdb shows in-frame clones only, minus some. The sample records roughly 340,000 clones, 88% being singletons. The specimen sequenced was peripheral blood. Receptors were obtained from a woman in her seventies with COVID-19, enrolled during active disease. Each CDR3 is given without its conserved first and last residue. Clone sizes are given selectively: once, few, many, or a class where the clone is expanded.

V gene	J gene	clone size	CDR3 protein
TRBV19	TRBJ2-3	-	ASSMTRGTDTQY
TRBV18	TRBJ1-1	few	ASSQTGTGKAEAF
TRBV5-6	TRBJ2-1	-	PSSLALAGGLGEQF
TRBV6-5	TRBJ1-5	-	ASSQTGNQPQH
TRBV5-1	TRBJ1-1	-	ASSPLTGLDTEAF
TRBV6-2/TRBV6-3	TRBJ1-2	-	ASSRPGGYT
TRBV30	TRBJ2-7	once	AWSVRGLWNEQY
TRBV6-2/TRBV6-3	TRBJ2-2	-	ASSTRDTGELF
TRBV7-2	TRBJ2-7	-	ASSLGGGGYEQY
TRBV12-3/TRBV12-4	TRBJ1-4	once	ASSLELNEKLF
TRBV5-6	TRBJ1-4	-	ASNQGHFQEKLF
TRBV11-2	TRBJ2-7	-	ASSQGLSLYEQY
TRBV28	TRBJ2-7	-	ASTDRQGVYEQY
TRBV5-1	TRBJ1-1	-	ASSPMDSPHEAF
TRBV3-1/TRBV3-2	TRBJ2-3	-	ASSQKRGGSGTQY
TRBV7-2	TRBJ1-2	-	ASSETSTGSIGYT
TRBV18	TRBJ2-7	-	ASSPSGLLGREQY
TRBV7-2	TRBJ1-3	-	ASGGRSGNTIY
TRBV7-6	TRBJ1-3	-	ASSLGGSGNTIY
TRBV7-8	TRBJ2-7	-	ASREDRSYEQY
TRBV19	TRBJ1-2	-	ATQTNRVRSGYT
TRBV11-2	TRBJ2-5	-	ASSFGRQETQY
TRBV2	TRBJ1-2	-	ASSADRANYGYT
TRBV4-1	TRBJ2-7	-	ASSQDQGGSYEQY
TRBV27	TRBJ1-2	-	ASSITGPPNYGYT
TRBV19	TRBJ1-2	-	ASTISDTYYGYT
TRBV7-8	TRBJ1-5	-	ASSLAGRNQPQH
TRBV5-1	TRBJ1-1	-	ASSPSGQRTNTEAF
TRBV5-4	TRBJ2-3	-	ARAGTVSNTQY
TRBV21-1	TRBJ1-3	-	AGGRLLTPGNTIY
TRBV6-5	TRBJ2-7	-	ASRPGQYYEQY
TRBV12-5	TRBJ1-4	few	ASGLSTGTGYNEKLF
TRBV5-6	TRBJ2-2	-	ASSLVRGSNTGELF
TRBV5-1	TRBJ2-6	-	ASSVQGSGANVLT
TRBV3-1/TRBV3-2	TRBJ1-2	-	ASSQRTGNYGYT
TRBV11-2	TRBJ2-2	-	ASSLVTSGVYVGELF
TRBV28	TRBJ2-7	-	ASSTPGLPYEQY
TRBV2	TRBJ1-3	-	ASRTGTSGNTIY
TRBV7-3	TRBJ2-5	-	ASSFSGGLQETQY
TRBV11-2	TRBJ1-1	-	ASRRVGNTEAF
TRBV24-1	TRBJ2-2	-	ATSLHPVYTLRTGELF
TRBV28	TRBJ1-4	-	ASSPGTGPTNEKLF
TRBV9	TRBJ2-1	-	ASSPVGTSGGSNEQF
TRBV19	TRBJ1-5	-	ASSLARRGDQPQH
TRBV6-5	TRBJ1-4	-	ASSRGQGGGEKLF
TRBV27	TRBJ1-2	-	ASSPRGQGNYGYT
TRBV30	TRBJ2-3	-	ATDRGGSTDTQY
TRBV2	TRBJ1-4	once	ASSALTFFEKLF
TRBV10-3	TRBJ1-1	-	AISRESTEAF
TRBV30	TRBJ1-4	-	AWSPRGRANEKLF
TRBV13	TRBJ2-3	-	ASSPSRGTTDTQY
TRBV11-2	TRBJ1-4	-	ASSSIRGAYEKLF
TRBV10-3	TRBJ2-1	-	AISEPGLASDEQF
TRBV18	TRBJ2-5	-	ASSLGLAGGLVQY
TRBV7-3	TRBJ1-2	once	ASSAGLAGNYGYT
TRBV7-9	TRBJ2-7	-	ASSPPGSVSSYEQY
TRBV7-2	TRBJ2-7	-	ASSSDRRYEQY